These T cell receptor beta chains were read from a single sample in a study of shared clonotypes between healthy human individuals. Assay used: immunoSEQ multiplex PCR; TCRdb lists only in-frame clones, some missing. The table shows under 600,000 clones, with 97% occurring only once. Material for sequencing was naive CD4+ T cells sorted from blood. These receptors were taken from a woman aged 25 to 39 in good health. The CDR3 runs from the conserved cysteine through the conserved F or W. Each record gives: clone size, CDR3 length, J gene, V gene, D gene, CDR3 DNA, CDR3 protein. The D gene is left open where the match is weak. A clone size is listed for some rows: how often the clone was seen (once, few, many), or a class if it is expanded.

>-|13|TRBJ2-7|TRBV11-1|-
TGTGCCAGCAGCCCGGGGCCCTCCTACGAGCAGTACTTC
CASSPGPSYEQYF
>-|16|TRBJ2-7|TRBV18|-
TGTGCCAGCTCACCCCGGGGCGGGACACCTCAATACGAGCAGTACTTC
CASSPRGGTPQYEQYF
>-|13|TRBJ2-3|TRBV7-9|-
TGTGCCAGCAGCCCGAGAGACACAGATACGCAGTATTTT
CASSPRDTDTQYF
>-|15|TRBJ1-4|TRBV2|TRBD1
TGTGCCAGCAGAGTAACGAGGGGGCTAAAGGAAAAACTGTTTTTT
CASRVTRGLKEKLFF
>-|16|TRBJ2-6|TRBV5-1|-
TGCGCCAGCAGCTTGGCCGGAGGGGCTGGGGCCAACGTCCTGACTTTC
CASSLAGGAGANVLTF
>-|15|TRBJ2-2|TRBV19|TRBD1
TGTGCCAGTAGTATAAGGGGGCCCTCCACCGGGGAGCTGTTTTTT
CASSIRGPSTGELFF
>-|14|TRBJ2-1|TRBV10-2|TRBD2
TGCGCCAGCAGTGGGCTAGCGGGGTCCCGGGAGCAGTTCTTC
CASSGLAGSREQFF
>-|17|TRBJ2-2|TRBV4-1|TRBD2
TGCGCCAGCAGCCGCCCATCGGGGACTAGAATAGCCGGGGAGCTGTTTTTT
CASSRPSGTRIAGELFF
>-|16|TRBJ2-1|TRBV5-1|TRBD1
TGCGCCAGCAGCTTGGTTACAGGGGCCTCCTACAATGAGCAGTTCTTC
CASSLVTGASYNEQFF
>few|16|TRBJ1-5|TRBV5-3|-
TGTGCCAGAAGTTCCGCCCCCGCAGGGAGCAATCAGCCCCAGCATTTT
CARSSAPAGSNQPQHF
>-|17|TRBJ2-7|TRBV11-1|TRBD1
TGTGCCAGCAGCTCCAGATCCGGACAGGGTGGACCCTACGAGCAGTACTTC
CASSSRSGQGGPYEQYF
>-|14|TRBJ2-3|TRBV2|-
TGTGCCAGCAGCTGGCAGGGATTAACAGATACGCAGTATTTT
CASSWQGLTDTQYF
>-|12|TRBJ2-1|TRBV28|-
TGTGCCAGCCGCGGACAGTTCAATGAGCAGTTCTTC
CASRGQFNEQFF
>-|14|TRBJ2-2|TRBV5-1|TRBD1
TGCGCCAGCAGCCCGGACAGGGGTGGCGGGGAGCTGTTTTTT
CASSPDRGGGELFF
>-|15|TRBJ2-7|TRBV7-8|TRBD2
TGTGCCAGCAGCTTAAGTCCGGGACTAGTTAACGAGCAGTACTTC
CASSLSPGLVNEQYF
>-|14|TRBJ2-5|TRBV6-1|-
TGTGCCAGCAGTGAAGGCGGGAAAACGGTGACCCAGTACTTC
CASSEGGKTVTQYF
>-|13|TRBJ2-7|TRBV6-6|TRBD1
TGTGCCAGCAGTTACATAACAGGGGAAGAGCAGTACTTC
CASSYITGEEQYF
>-|14|TRBJ2-3|TRBV10-2|TRBD2
TGCGCCAGCAGTGGTGCGGGAGGCACAGATACGCAGTATTTT
CASSGAGGTDTQYF
>-|12|TRBJ2-1|TRBV29-1|-
TGCAGCGTTGATGGGGGCTACAATGAGCAGTTCTTC
CSVDGGYNEQFF
>-|13|TRBJ1-1|TRBV28|-
TGTGCCAGCAGTTCGGTTTTGAACACTGAAGCTTTCTTT
CASSSVLNTEAFF
>-|15|TRBJ2-7|TRBV15|-
TGTGCCACCAGCACCCGCCGACGGGGAGCCTACGAGCAGTACTTC
CATSTRRRGAYEQYF
>-|14|TRBJ2-7|TRBV15|TRBD2
TGTGCCACCAGCCTCGTGGGAGGGGCATACGAGCAGTACTTC
CATSLVGGAYEQYF
>-|14|TRBJ1-1|TRBV5-1|TRBD1
TGCGCCAGCAGCGGAAAGACAGGGCTCACTGAAGCTTTCTTT
CASSGKTGLTEAFF
>-|15|TRBJ2-3|TRBV7-8|-
TGTGCCAGCAGCTTAGTGCGGCTAGAGACAGATACGCAGTATTTT
CASSLVRLETDTQYF
>-|14|TRBJ2-5|TRBV27|-
TGTGCCAGCAGTTTACGGCGGGCCCAAGAGACCCAGTACTTC
CASSLRRAQETQYF
>-|10|TRBJ2-3|TRBV2|-
TGTGCCAGCCGGACGGATACGCAGTATTTT
CASRTDTQYF
>-|15|TRBJ2-3|TRBV5-8|TRBD2
TGTGCCAGCAGCCTGGGACTAGCGGACACAGATACGCAGTATTTT
CASSLGLADTDTQYF
>-|16|TRBJ2-1|TRBV5-1|TRBD2
TGCGCCAGCAGCCAGTCGGCGGGAGGGCCCCTCGATGAGCAGTTCTTC
CASSQSAGGPLDEQFF
>-|19|TRBJ2-4|TRBV6-1|TRBD2
TGTGCCAGCAGTGAATCGAGCGGGAGGCCGATCCTAGCCAAAAACATTCAGTACTTC
CASSESSGRPILAKNIQYF
>-|14|TRBJ2-3|TRBV5-1|-
TGCGCCAGCAGCTTCTCTCCTAGCACAGATACGCAGTATTTT
CASSFSPSTDTQYF
>-|15|TRBJ2-7|TRBV19|-
TGTGCCAGTAGTATTTTGGACCACAGCTCCTACGAGCAGTACTTC
CASSILDHSSYEQYF
>-|16|TRBJ1-5|TRBV15|TRBD1
TGTGCCACCAGCAGCCCGGGACAGGGTCGCAATCAGCCCCAGCATTTT
CATSSPGQGRNQPQHF
>-|16|TRBJ1-5|TRBV28|TRBD1
TGTGCCAGCACCGAAGCGGGACAGTGGACGGCACAGCCCCAGCATTTT
CASTEAGQWTAQPQHF
>once|14|TRBJ1-1|TRBV4-1|-
TGCGCCAGCAGCCAAGTGGAGGGTGGGACTGAAGCTTTCTTT
CASSQVEGGTEAFF
>-|14|TRBJ2-1|TRBV19|-
TGTGCCAGTAGTATTGTCCGGGGGTCCAATGAGCAGTTCTTC
CASSIVRGSNEQFF
>-|15|TRBJ2-1|TRBV7-2|TRBD2
TGTGCCAGCAGCACGGGACTAGGGATGTACAATGAGCAGTTCTTC
CASSTGLGMYNEQFF
>-|10|TRBJ2-7|TRBV2|-
TGTGCCAGCAGCAGGTACGAGCAGTACTTC
CASSRYEQYF
>-|17|TRBJ2-1|TRBV4-1|TRBD2
TGCGCCAGCAGCCCGCAGACTAGCGGGAGATCCTACAATGAGCAGTTCTTC
CASSPQTSGRSYNEQFF
>-|17|TRBJ1-2|TRBV7-9|-
TGTGCCAGCAGCTTAGACCGGGTGAAGGGCTCTAACTATGGCTACACCTTC
CASSLDRVKGSNYGYTF
>-|12|TRBJ2-3|TRBV11-2|-
TGTGCCAGCAGCCCTACTACAGATACGCAGTATTTT
CASSPTTDTQYF
>-|15|TRBJ2-7|TRBV19|-
TGTGCCAGTAGTATATCAAGACAGGCCCCCTACGAGCAGTACTTC
CASSISRQAPYEQYF